These T cell receptor beta chains were read from a single sample in a study of control samples from healthy donors and cancer patients. Sequencing used immunoSEQ multiplex PCR; TCRdb keeps in-frame clones, though not all of them. The table has 80,000 to 100,000 clones, just over 85% seen once. The source material was blood. The receptors here all came from a man younger than 40 in good health. Both conserved end residues are part of each CDR3. Each record gives: J gene, D gene, V gene, CDR3 protein, CDR3 DNA. The D gene is left open where the match is weak.

j_call: TRBJ1-5; d_call: -; v_call: TRBV18; cdr3_aa: CASSPASGYNQPQHF; cdr3_nt: TGTGCCAGCTCACCCGCCTCAGGGTACAATCAGCCCCAGCATTTT
j_call: TRBJ2-2; d_call: TRBD1; v_call: TRBV7-8; cdr3_aa: CASSSSGGRTNTGELFF; cdr3_nt: TGTGCCAGCTCGTCGTCAGGGGGCCGCACGAACACCGGGGAGCTGTTTTTT
j_call: TRBJ1-2; d_call: TRBD1; v_call: TRBV19; cdr3_aa: CASSDRGFVGYTF; cdr3_nt: TGTGCCAGTAGTGACAGGGGGTTCGTCGGCTACACCTTC
j_call: TRBJ1-1; d_call: -; v_call: TRBV9; cdr3_aa: CASSVDGTEAFF; cdr3_nt: TGTGCCAGCAGCGTTGATGGCACTGAAGCTTTCTTT
j_call: TRBJ2-5; d_call: TRBD1; v_call: TRBV9; cdr3_aa: CASSVEGQGIQETQYF; cdr3_nt: TGTGCCAGCAGCGTAGAGGGACAGGGCATTCAAGAGACCCAGTACTTC
j_call: TRBJ2-7; d_call: -; v_call: TRBV5-6; cdr3_aa: CASSPGVASSYEQYF; cdr3_nt: TGTGCCAGCAGCCCGGGTGTGGCGAGCTCCTACGAGCAGTACTTC
j_call: TRBJ2-5; d_call: TRBD2; v_call: TRBV2; cdr3_aa: CASSEIAGAETQYF; cdr3_nt: TGTGCCAGCAGTGAAATAGCGGGAGCAGAGACCCAGTACTTC
j_call: TRBJ2-3; d_call: TRBD2; v_call: TRBV24-1; cdr3_aa: CATFSGSPDTQYF; cdr3_nt: TGTGCCACTTTTAGCGGGAGTCCAGATACGCAGTATTTT
j_call: TRBJ1-5; d_call: TRBD1; v_call: TRBV6-1; cdr3_aa: CASSEWDRESNQPQHF; cdr3_nt: TGTGCCAGCAGTGAATGGGACAGAGAAAGCAATCAGCCCCAGCATTTT
j_call: TRBJ2-1; d_call: -; v_call: TRBV4-1; cdr3_aa: CASSQIPQVGRAYNEQFF; cdr3_nt: TGCGCCAGCAGCCAAATCCCGCAAGTAGGCAGGGCTTACAATGAGCAGTTCTTC
j_call: TRBJ1-6; d_call: -; v_call: TRBV10-2; cdr3_aa: CASTGGLVLHF; cdr3_nt: TGCGCCAGCACGGGCGGGCTGGTCCTCCACTTT